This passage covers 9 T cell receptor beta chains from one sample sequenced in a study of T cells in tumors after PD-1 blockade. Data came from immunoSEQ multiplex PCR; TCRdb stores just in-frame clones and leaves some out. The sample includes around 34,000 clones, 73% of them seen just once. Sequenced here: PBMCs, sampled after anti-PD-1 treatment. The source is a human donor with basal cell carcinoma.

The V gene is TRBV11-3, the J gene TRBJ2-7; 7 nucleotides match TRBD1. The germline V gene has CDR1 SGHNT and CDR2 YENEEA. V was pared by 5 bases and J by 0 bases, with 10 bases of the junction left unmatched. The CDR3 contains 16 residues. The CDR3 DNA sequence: TGTGCCAGCAGCACTCGGACAGGCGGTAGCTCCTACGAGCAGTACTTC. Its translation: CASSTRTGGSSYEQYF.

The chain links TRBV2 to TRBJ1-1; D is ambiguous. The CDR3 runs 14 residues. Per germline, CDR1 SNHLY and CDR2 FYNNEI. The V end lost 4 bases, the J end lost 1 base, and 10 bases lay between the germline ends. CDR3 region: CASSGRQRNTEAFF. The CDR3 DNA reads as TGTGCCAGCAGTGGAAGACAACGGAACACTGAAGCTTTCTTT. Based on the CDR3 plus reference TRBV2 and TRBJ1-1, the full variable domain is EPEVTQTPSHQVTQMGQEVILRCVPISNHLYFYWYRQILGQKVEFLVSFYNNEISEKSEIFDDQFSVERPDGSNFTLKIRSTKLEDSAMYFCASSGRQRNTEAFFGQGTRLTVV.

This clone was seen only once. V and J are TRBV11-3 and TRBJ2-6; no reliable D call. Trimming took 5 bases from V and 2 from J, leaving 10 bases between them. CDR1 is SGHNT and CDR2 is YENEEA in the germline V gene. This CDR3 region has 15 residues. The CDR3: CASSPGTAGANVLTF. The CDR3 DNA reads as TGTGCCAGCAGCCCCGGTACAGCTGGGGCCAACGTCCTGACTTTC. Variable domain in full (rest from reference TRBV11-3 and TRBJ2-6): EAGVVQSPRYKIIEKKQPVAFWCNPISGHNTLYWYLQNLGQGPELLIRYENEEAVDDSQLPKDRFSAERLKGVDSTLKIQPAELGDSAVYLCASSPGTAGANVLTFGAGSRLTVL.

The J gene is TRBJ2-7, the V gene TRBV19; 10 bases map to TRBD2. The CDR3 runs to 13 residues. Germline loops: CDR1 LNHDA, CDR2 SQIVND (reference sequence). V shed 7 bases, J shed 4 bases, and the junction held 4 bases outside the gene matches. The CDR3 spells CASTSGSRYEQYF. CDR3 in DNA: TGTGCCAGTACTAGCGGGAGCAGGTACGAGCAGTACTTC.

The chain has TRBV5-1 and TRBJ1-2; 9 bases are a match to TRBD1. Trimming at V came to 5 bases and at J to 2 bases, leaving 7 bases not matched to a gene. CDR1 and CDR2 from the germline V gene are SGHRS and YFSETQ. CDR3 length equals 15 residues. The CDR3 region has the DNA TGCGCCAGCAGACTCCGGACAGGGGAAAACTATGGCTACACCTTC. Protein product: CASRLRTGENYGYTF.

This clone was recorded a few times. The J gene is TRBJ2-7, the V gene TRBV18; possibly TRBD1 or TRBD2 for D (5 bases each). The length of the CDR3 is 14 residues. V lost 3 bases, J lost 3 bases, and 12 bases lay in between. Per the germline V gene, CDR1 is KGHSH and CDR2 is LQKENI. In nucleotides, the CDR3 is TGTGCCAGCTCACCCGGGACGCCAAACTACGAGCAGTACTTC. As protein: CASSPGTPNYEQYF.

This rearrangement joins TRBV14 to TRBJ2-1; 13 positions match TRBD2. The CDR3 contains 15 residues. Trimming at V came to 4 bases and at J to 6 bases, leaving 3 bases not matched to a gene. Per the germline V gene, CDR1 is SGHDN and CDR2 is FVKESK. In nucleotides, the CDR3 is TGTGCCAGCAGCCCTTGGACTAGCGGGGGCAATGAGCAGTTCTTC. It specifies CASSPWTSGGNEQFF. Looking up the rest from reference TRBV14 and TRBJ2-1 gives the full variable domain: EAGVTQFPSHSVIEKGQTVTLRCDPISGHDNLYWYRRVMGKEIKFLLHFVKESKQDESGMPNNRFLAERTGGTYSTLKVQPAELEDSGVYFCASSPWTSGGNEQFFGPGTRLTVL.

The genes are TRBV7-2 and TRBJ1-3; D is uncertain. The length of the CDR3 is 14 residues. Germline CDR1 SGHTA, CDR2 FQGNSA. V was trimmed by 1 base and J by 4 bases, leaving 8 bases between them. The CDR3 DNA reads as TGTGCCAGCAGCTTAGGGGCTATGGGAAACACCATATATTTT. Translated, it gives CASSLGAMGNTIYF.

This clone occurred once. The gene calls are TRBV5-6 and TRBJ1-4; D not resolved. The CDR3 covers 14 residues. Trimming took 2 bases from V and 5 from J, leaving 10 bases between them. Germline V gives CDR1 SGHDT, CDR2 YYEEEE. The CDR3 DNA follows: TGTGCCAGCAGCTTAGAACAGTCGAATGAAAAACTGTTTTTT. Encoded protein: CASSLEQSNEKLFF.